The T cell receptor beta chain under discussion was sequenced for a study of blood T cell repertoires in COVID-19. Study background: The United States, Italy and Spain were the sources of the acute and convalescent COVID-19 samples. PBMCs, B-cell-depleted T cells, or T cells were the source of the cDNA or gDNA that made up the material.

The CDR3 length is 16 residues. Germline V gene sequence: CDR1 SGHDT, CDR2 YYEEEE. The V end was cut by 0 bases, the J end by 4 bases, with 14 bases between. Original handling: How many nucleated cells were present was estimated from reference gene primer amplification. Data came from immunoSEQ multiplex PCR; TCRdb stores just in-frame clones and leaves some out. V, J and clone size derive from that table, while D and trimming were established from the DNA sequence. The sample yields tens of thousands of clones, around 84% seen once. The genes are TRBV5-6 and TRBJ1-3; a possible D gene is TRBD1 (5 bases). Source material: peripheral blood. The sequence was collected from a human donor in a cohort sampled during active COVID-19. DNA of the CDR3: TGTGCCAGCAGCTTGGAAGATTTCAGGGTCGGAAACACCATATATTTT. Protein product: CASSLEDFRVGNTIYF.